This T cell receptor (beta chain) was identified during a study of lung T cells in sarcoidosis with Löfgren's syndrome. TCRdb processed the reads anew with MiXCR; each CDR3 protein has one entry. The data contain some 20,000 distinct CDR3 sequences, less than 25% of them singletons. Regarding the study as a whole: Multiple Löfgren's syndrome patients reportedly shared TRAV12-1 and TRBV2 CDR3 motifs, suggesting public CD4+ TCRs. TRAV12-1 and TRBV2 were reportedly most expanded in Löfgren's patients. TRBV2 was the preferred pairing partner of TRAV12-1, with similar CDR3s.

Germline V gene lookup returns CDR1 SQVTM and CDR2 ANQGSEA. The CDR3 sequence is 15 residues long. In regard to this clonotype: The target antigen is unknown. One end of the junction does not line up with germline, which may come from a read error.

Sequenced material: CD4+ T cells from PBMCs. The chain has TRBV29-1 and TRBJ2-1, with 10 bases identical to TRBD1. This receptor was taken from a human donor with sarcoidosis (Löfgren's syndrome or another form), or a control subject (not recorded which). CDR3 amino acids: CSVEARGQGLNERFF. The CDR3 DNA follows: TGCAGCGTTGAAGCGAGGGGACAGGGGCTCAATGAGCGGTTCTTC.